A single sample gave rise to the 19 T cell receptor beta chains below, sequenced in a study of cytomegalovirus exposure and HLA in healthy donors. The primer mix had 60 Vbeta and 13 Jbeta primers. The assay was immunoSEQ multiplex PCR, and TCRdb's table has in-frame clones only and misses some. The sample records roughly 110,000 clones, less than 80% being singletons. Sequencing input: PBMCs. These receptors originate from a woman under 40 in good health and CMV-seronegative.

This clone was recorded only once. This sequence joins TRBV25-1 and TRBJ2-5; D is perhaps TRBD2 (5 bases). Deletions cut 3 bases from V and 5 bases from J, with 13 bases between. CDR3 length: 14 residues. Germline-derived CDR1 and CDR2 are MGHDK and SYGVNS. CDR3 amino acids: CASSEGVRGETQYF. For the CDR3, the DNA is TGTGCCAGCAGTGAGGGCGTTCGGGGTGAGACCCAGTACTTC.

The V call is TRBV6-6, the J call TRBJ2-1, with D possibly being TRBD2 (5 bases). This CDR3 comprises 13 residues. The germline CDR1 and CDR2 sequences are MNHNY and SVGAGI (reference sequence). V lost 2 bases, J lost 3 bases, and 5 bases lay in between. The DNA of the CDR3 is TGTGCCAGCAGTTACCGGGACTACAATGAGCAGTTCTTC. Protein product: CASSYRDYNEQFF.

The chain recombines TRBV7-9 with TRBJ1-1; 8 bases align to TRBD1. The CDR3 loop spans 14 amino acids. J gave up 2 bases and V 5 bases, and 4 bases lay outside the gene matches. The V gene's germline CDR1 is SEHNR and CDR2 FQNEAQ (reference sequence). The CDR3 DNA reads TGTGCCAGCAGCGACAGGGGTGGAAACACTGAAGCTTTCTTT. Translation: CASSDRGGNTEAFF.

The gene calls are TRBV7-6 and TRBJ2-5; 9 bases agree with TRBD2. The length of the CDR3 is 18 residues. Germline assignment: CDR1 SGHVS and CDR2 FNYEAQ. V was pared by 3 bases and J by 5 bases, with 16 bases of the junction left unmatched. The CDR3 region is CASSLGRLAVPQGETQYF. CDR3 bases: TGTGCCAGCAGCTTGGGACGACTAGCGGTCCCACAAGGCGAGACCCAGTACTTC.

The genes are TRBV28 and TRBJ1-5; perhaps TRBD1 as D (5 bases). Trimming took 4 bases from V and 7 from J, leaving 14 bases between them. The germline V gene has CDR1 MDHEN and CDR2 SYDVKM. CDR3 length: 14 residues. The CDR3 protein is CASSSWGVRQPQHF. The CDR3 DNA reads TGTGCCAGCAGTTCGTGGGGGGTAAGGCAGCCCCAGCATTTT.

The chain links TRBV6-1 to TRBJ2-2; D call uncertain. In germline, CDR1 is MNHNS, CDR2 SASEGT. The CDR3 covers 13 residues. Trimming took 7 bases from V and 2 from J, leaving 8 bases between them. The CDR3 sequence is CASKETNTGELFF. The CDR3 nucleotides are TGTGCCAGCAAGGAGACTAACACCGGGGAGCTGTTTTTT.

This chain uses TRBV6-1 with TRBJ2-5, with 7 nucleotides matching TRBD1. The CDR3 loop spans 12 amino acids. Germline V gene lookup returns CDR1 MNHNS and CDR2 SASEGT. Losses at the gene ends were 8 bases for V and 3 bases for J; bases not matched to a gene: 3. In nucleotides, the CDR3 is TGTGCCAGCGACAGGGTCAAAGAGACCCAGTACTTC. Its protein product is CASDRVKETQYF.

Turning to this clone: The sample has other DNA sequences that encode this CDR3 too. The J gene is TRBJ1-1, the V gene TRBV9; D remains ambiguous. This CDR3 comprises 13 residues. V dropped 0 bases and J dropped 3 bases, with 6 bases sitting between them. Germline CDR1 is SGDLS and CDR2 is YYNGEE. The DNA for the CDR3 is TGTGCCAGCAGCGTAGGGCAGTACACTGAAGCTTTCTTT. Protein: CASSVGQYTEAFF.

The chain has TRBV6-5 and TRBJ1-2, with 10 bases matching TRBD1. The trim removed 4 bases at V and 6 bases at J, leaving 5 bases unmatched. Germline V gene sequence: CDR1 MNHEY, CDR2 SVGAGI. The CDR3 consists of 14 residues. CDR3: CASSSGQGPNGYTF. Written as DNA, the CDR3 is TGTGCCAGCAGTTCGGGACAGGGGCCTAATGGCTACACCTTC.

V gene TRBV18 combines with J gene TRBJ2-7; 13 bases fit TRBD2. Germline values: CDR1 KGHSH, CDR2 LQKENI. This CDR3 has 15 residues. Trimming removed 3 bases from V and 4 bases from J; junction bases left unmatched: 3. CDR3 amino acids: CASSPRTSGGYEQYF. Written as DNA, the CDR3 is TGTGCCAGCTCACCTAGGACTAGCGGGGGTTACGAGCAGTACTTC.

This chain connects TRBV4-2 to TRBJ1-6, with D hard to call. This CDR3 has 14 residues. V shed 0 bases and J shed 9 bases, with 9 bases lying between them. The germline CDR1 and CDR2 sequences are LGHNA and YNFKEQ. CDR3 bases: TGTGCCAGCAGCCAAGATTTAATATCTTCACCCCTCCACTTT. Its protein product is CASSQDLISSPLHF.

The chain joins TRBV29-1 to TRBJ2-7, with D maybe TRBD2 (6 bases). The germline CDR1 and CDR2 sequences are SQVTM and ANQGSEA. The CDR3 runs 14 residues. The V end lost 7 bases, the J end lost 5 bases, and 21 bases lay between the germline ends. The CDR3 spells CSARRGGVLNEQYF. The CDR3 bases are TGCAGCGCCCGACGGGGCGGGGTTCTAAACGAGCAGTACTTC.

The CDR3 bases are TGTGCCAGCAGCGTAACCTCGGAACTAGCGGGAGTAAATGAGCAGTTCTTC. Translated: CASSVTSELAGVNEQFF. This chain links TRBV11-3 with TRBJ2-1, with TRBD2 matching 11 bases. V shed 5 bases, J shed 7 bases, and the junction held 13 bases outside the gene matches. Germline assignment: CDR1 SGHNT and CDR2 YENEEA. The CDR3 sequence is 17 residues long.

The genes are TRBV28 and TRBJ2-7, with a tentative D call TRBD2 (6 bases). CDR3 size: 15 residues. CDR1 and CDR2 (germline): MDHEN, SYDVKM. Deletions cut 7 bases from V and 2 bases from J, with 18 bases between. The CDR3 is CASNPTRDEAYEQYF. The CDR3 DNA reads as TGTGCCAGCAACCCCACGCGGGATGAGGCCTACGAGCAGTACTTC.

CDR3 protein: CASSWDRGREQYF. In DNA form, the CDR3 reads TGTGCCAGCAGCTGGGACAGGGGGCGCGAGCAGTACTTC. This chain joins TRBV7-2 and TRBJ2-7; 12 nucleotides agree with TRBD1. This CDR3 spans 13 amino acids. Per germline, CDR1 SGHTA and CDR2 FQGNSA. V lost 4 bases and J lost 6; bases outside the gene matches: 1.

The chain employs TRBV18 and TRBJ2-7, with 10 positions matching TRBD1. The junction had 8 bases not matched to a gene; V was cut back by 4 bases and J by 5 bases. Germline V gene sequence: CDR1 KGHSH, CDR2 LQKENI. This CDR3 has 15 residues. CDR3 DNA: TGTGCCAGCTCACAACAGGGACAGGGGTTAAACGAGCAGTACTTC. This gives the protein CASSQQGQGLNEQYF. The variable domain in full, completed from reference TRBV18 and TRBJ2-7, reads NAGVMQNPRHLVRRRGQEARLRCSPMKGHSHVYWYRQLPEEGLKFMVYLQKENIIDESGMPKERFSAEFPKEGPSILRIQQVVRGDSAAYFCASSQQGQGLNEQYFGPGTRLTVT.

This clone was recorded once. The chain uses TRBV7-3 and TRBJ2-1; D is perhaps TRBD2 (6 bases). Trimming pared 5 bases from V and 3 bases from J, leaving 14 bases between. In germline, CDR1 is SGHTA, CDR2 FQGTGA. CDR3 length equals 15 residues. CDR3 residues: CASSETGTDYNEQFF. DNA of the CDR3: TGTGCCAGCAGCGAAACCGGGACTGACTACAATGAGCAGTTCTTC.

This sequence joins TRBV6-1 and TRBJ2-3; TRBD2 matches 7 bases. V shed 5 bases, J shed 0 bases, and the junction held 5 bases outside the gene matches. CDR1 and CDR2 (germline): MNHNS, SASEGT. CDR3 length: 15 residues. For the CDR3, the DNA is TGTGCCAGCAGTCTGAAGCGGGATAGCACAGATACGCAGTATTTT. Translation: CASSLKRDSTDTQYF.

The chain joins TRBV7-2 to TRBJ2-5, with TRBD2 matching over 13 bases. Germline assignment: CDR1 SGHTA and CDR2 FQGNSA. V lost 5 bases and J lost 5; bases outside the gene matches: 8. CDR3 size: 16 residues. In nucleotides, the CDR3 is TGTGCCAGCAGCCCACGACTAGCGGGAGGCGGGGAGACCCAGTACTTC. Its translation: CASSPRLAGGGETQYF. The full variable domain, in which reference TRBV7-2 and TRBJ2-5 provide the parts outside the CDR3, is GAGVSQSPSNKVTEKGKDVELRCDPISGHTALYWYRQSLGQGLEFLIYFQGNSAPDKSGLPSDRFSAERTGGSVSTLTIQRTQQEDSAVYLCASSPRLAGGGETQYFGPGTRLLVL.